This T cell receptor beta chain was sequenced in a study of cytomegalovirus exposure and HLA in healthy donors. Study as a whole: Within an early data release were 85 million or so unique TCRs drawn from HLA-typed donors.

J lost 3 bases, V lost 5 bases, and 3 bases had no gene match. CDR1 is MNHNS, CDR2 SASEGT, per germline. The CDR3 is 13 residues long. Findings of the study overall: The study labeled roughly 160 TCR beta chains cytomegalovirus-associated. V- and J-gene trimming of TCR beta was linked (in a later analysis) to a missense DCLRE1C variant.

As for this clone: Its matching antigen is unknown.

The PCR had 60 Vbeta and 13 Jbeta primers. Data came from immunoSEQ multiplex PCR; TCRdb stores just in-frame clones and leaves some out. The repertoire holds about 89,000 clones, with roughly three quarters as singletons. The chain has TRBV6-1 and TRBJ1-2; 7 nucleotides line up with TRBD1. The receptor's source is a man aged 25 to 40 in good health and CMV-seronegative. Sequences were obtained from PBMCs. The CDR3 sequence is CASSPDRDYGYTF. The CDR3 coding sequence is TGTGCCAGCAGTCCCGACAGGGACTATGGCTACACCTTC.